Following are 22 T cell receptor beta chains from one sample sequenced in a study of blood T cell repertoires in COVID-19. Generated by immunoSEQ multiplex PCR, the TCRdb table keeps only in-frame clones and is missing some. The top ten clones hold about 4.4% of a sample with 150,000 or so clones, 75% to 90% of them seen once. Sequencing input: PBMCs or T cells enriched from blood (not recorded which). Receptor source: a woman aged 45 to 65 who had recovered from COVID-19.

The V and J genes are TRBV19 and TRBJ1-3; the D gene is possibly TRBD1 (5 bases). Trimming removed 7 bases at V and 3 bases at J, with 13 bases between. The CDR3 spans 14 residues. Germline-derived CDR1 and CDR2 are LNHDA and SQIVND (reference sequence). The CDR3 is CASISRENGNTIYF. The CDR3 nucleotides read TGTGCCAGTATCTCCAGGGAAAATGGAAACACCATATATTTT. Filled out from reference TRBV19 and TRBJ1-3, the complete variable domain reads DGGITQSPKYLFRKEGQNVTLSCEQNLNHDAMYWYRQDPGQGLRLIYYSQIVNDFQKGDIAEGYSVSREKKESFPLTVTSAQKNPTAFYLCASISRENGNTIYFGEGSWLTVV.

The V and J genes are TRBV6-1 and TRBJ1-1; a possible D gene is TRBD1 (6 bases). V was clipped by 2 bases and J by 5 bases, with 12 bases between them. The CDR3 loop spans 14 amino acids. CDR1 is MNHNS and CDR2 is SASEGT in the germline V gene. The CDR3, as DNA: TGTGCCAGCAGTGAACAGGGGAAGGCGACTGAAGCTTTCTTT. Its translation is CASSEQGKATEAFF.

V usage is TRBV6-5 and J usage is TRBJ2-2; 10 bases are shared with TRBD2. Unmatched junction bases numbered 6, after V lost 10 bases and J lost 4 bases. CDR1 is MNHEY and CDR2 is SVGAGI in the germline V gene. This CDR3 spans 14 amino acids. Here the CDR3 reads CATPSGGGTGELFF. The CDR3 DNA reads as TGTGCCACCCCCAGCGGGGGGGGCACCGGGGAGCTGTTTTTT.

The chain carries TRBV19 and TRBJ1-2, with a possible D match to TRBD1 (6 bases). Germline CDR1 is LNHDA and CDR2 is SQIVND (reference sequence). V lost 4 bases to trimming and J lost 8 bases, with 17 bases between them. The CDR3 loop spans 14 amino acids. The CDR3 loop reads CASSTWDISEGYTF. CDR3 DNA: TGTGCCAGTAGTACCTGGGACATTTCGGAAGGCTACACCTTC.

This chain connects TRBV7-9 to TRBJ1-3; 10 bases are a match to TRBD1. CDR3 length equals 14 residues. Germline loops: CDR1 SEHNR, CDR2 FQNEAQ (reference sequence). V shed 4 bases and J 7 bases; nucleotides not matched to a gene: 4. The CDR3, as DNA: TGTGCCAGCAGCTCCCCGGGACAGGGGAACACCATATATTTT. Protein sequence: CASSSPGQGNTIYF.

The J gene is TRBJ1-4, the V gene TRBV28; 9 nucleotides match TRBD1. V was clipped by 5 bases and J by 7 bases; unmatched bases: 8. The CDR3 is 15 residues long. Germline CDR1 MDHEN, CDR2 SYDVKM. The CDR3 nucleotides are TGTGCCAGCAGTAATTACAGGGGGCCCGGTGAAAAACTGTTTTTT. The encoded protein is CASSNYRGPGEKLFF.

J is TRBJ2-1 and V is TRBV14; D is possibly TRBD1 (5 bases). V gave up 1 base and J gave up 0 bases, with 7 bases separating them. Germline V CDR1 and CDR2: SGHDN, FVKESK. The CDR3 covers 15 residues. CDR3 DNA sequence: TGTGCCAGCAGCCAAGTTAGGGGCTCCTACAATGAGCAGTTCTTC. It is translated as CASSQVRGSYNEQFF.

Only a few counts were recorded for this clone. V and J are TRBV5-4 and TRBJ1-2; 11 bases match TRBD1. The CDR3 loop spans 15 amino acids. V was pared by 4 bases and J by 8 bases, with 10 bases of the junction left unmatched. Germline assignment: CDR1 SGHNT and CDR2 YYREEE (reference sequence). The CDR3 region is CASSPWTGGQGGYTF. DNA for the CDR3: TGTGCCAGCAGCCCCTGGACAGGGGGCCAGGGAGGCTACACCTTC.

As DNA, the CDR3 is TGTGCCTGGAGTGTAATCGGGGAGACCCAGTACTTC. Translation gives CAWSVIGETQYF. The chain carries TRBV30 and TRBJ2-5, with unresolved D. CDR1 GTSNPN and CDR2 SVGIG come from the germline V gene (reference sequence). V was trimmed by 0 bases and J by 5 bases, leaving 7 bases between them. The length of the CDR3 is 12 residues.

The chain has TRBV30 and TRBJ1-1, with TRBD1 identical over 7 bases. Germline values: CDR1 GTSNPN, CDR2 SVGIG (reference sequence). V was clipped by 4 bases and J by 4 bases; unmatched bases: 15. There are 16 residues in the CDR3. The CDR3 coding sequence is TGTGCCTGGATAAGACAGGGTCATAGGTTGGGCACTGAAGCTTTCTTT. It yields the protein CAWIRQGHRLGTEAFF.

This clone was recorded once. CDR3 sequence: CASSGLAGGADTQYF. In DNA, the CDR3 is TGTGCCAGCAGCGGGCTAGCGGGGGGGGCGGATACGCAGTATTTT. The chain joins TRBV9 to TRBJ2-3, with 12 nucleotides matching TRBD2. This CDR3 has 15 residues. With V trimmed by 3 bases and J by 6 bases, 5 bases remained unmatched. The germline gives CDR1 SGDLS, CDR2 YYNGEE.

In the case of this clone: The sample carries other DNA sequences with the same CDR3. The chain recombines TRBV5-1 with TRBJ2-1; possible D gene TRBD1, 5 bases. In germline, CDR1 is SGHRS, CDR2 YFSETQ. V was clipped by 0 bases and J by 9 bases, with 7 bases between them. The CDR3 contains 12 residues. Here the CDR3 reads CASSLGDSEQFF. In nucleotides, the CDR3 is TGCGCCAGCAGCTTGGGCGACAGTGAGCAGTTCTTC.

The J gene is TRBJ2-5, the V gene TRBV28; TRBD2 is a possible D gene (5 bases). The V gene's germline CDR1 is MDHEN and CDR2 SYDVKM. V shed 8 bases and J shed 4 bases, with 8 bases lying between them. The CDR3 is 11 residues long. Written as DNA, the CDR3 is TGTGCCAGCCGTGGAGGAGAGACCCAGTACTTC. Its translation is CASRGGETQYF. The whole variable domain, remainder taken from reference TRBV28 and TRBJ2-5, is DVKVTQSSRYLVKRTGEKVFLECVQDMDHENMFWYRQDPGLGLRLIYFSYDVKMKEKGDIPEGYSVSREKKERFSLILESASTNQTSMYLCASRGGETQYFGPGTRLLVL.

The genes are TRBV2 and TRBJ2-5, with 10 nucleotides matching TRBD2. The trim removed 5 bases at V and 1 base at J, leaving 4 bases unmatched. The CDR3 totals 15 residues. CDR1 is SNHLY and CDR2 is FYNNEI in the germline V gene. DNA of the CDR3: TGTGCCAGCAGTTTGGGACTAGCGTTCCAAGAGACCCAGTACTTC. This sequence encodes CASSLGLAFQETQYF.

The chain is built from TRBV27 and TRBJ2-3, with D maybe TRBD2 (5 bases). CDR3 length: 17 residues. The V end lost 3 bases, the J end lost 3 bases, and 19 bases lay between the germline ends. CDR1 is MNHEY and CDR2 is SMNVEV in the germline V gene (reference sequence). The CDR3 DNA follows: TGTGCCAGCAGTTTTTCCGGCGGGCCTATCCCAACAGATACGCAGTATTTT. Residues: CASSFSGGPIPTDTQYF.

The rearrangement uses TRBV11-2 and TRBJ1-2, with no clear D. The CDR3 loop spans 11 amino acids. Looked up from germline, CDR1 is SGHAT and CDR2 is FQNNGV. V was trimmed by 2 bases and J by 8 bases, leaving 6 bases between them. DNA of the CDR3: TGTGCCAGCAGCTTACGCCGGGGCTACACCTTC. Its translation: CASSLRRGYTF.

This clone has just one count. The V call is TRBV25-1, the J call TRBJ2-5, with D hard to call. Per germline, CDR1 MGHDK and CDR2 SYGVNS. Trimming took 6 bases from V and 1 from J, leaving 12 bases between them. The CDR3 is 14 residues long. The CDR3 reads CASSTAASQETQYF. CDR3 nucleotide sequence: TGTGCCAGCAGCACAGCCGCCTCCCAAGAGACCCAGTACTTC.

This clone was counted a single time. J is TRBJ2-2 and V is TRBV5-1; 9 nucleotides agree with TRBD1. V dropped 7 bases and J dropped 4; count of bases not matched to a gene: 11. Germline V gene lookup returns CDR1 SGHRS and CDR2 YFSETQ. The CDR3 runs to 16 residues. This CDR3 reads CASARGQGRPTGELFF. CDR3 DNA: TGCGCCAGCGCCCGTGGACAGGGGAGGCCCACCGGGGAGCTGTTTTTT.

This sequence joins TRBV12-3 or TRBV12-4 and TRBJ1-2; D not certain. The length of the CDR3 is 13 residues. V dropped 3 bases and J dropped 5 bases, with 10 bases sitting between them. The CDR3 protein is CASSFGGPYGYTF. CDR3 DNA: TGTGCCAGCAGTTTCGGCGGTCCGTATGGCTACACCTTC.

The gene calls are TRBV5-1 and TRBJ1-2; D possibly corresponds to TRBD1 (5 bases). Trimming shortened V by 5 bases and J by 2 bases, and 13 bases separated the two germline ends. The CDR3 runs to 14 residues. Looked up from germline, CDR1 is SGHRS and CDR2 is YFSETQ. CDR3 amino acids: CASRPVGANYGYTF. The CDR3 nucleotides are TGCGCCAGCAGACCTGTAGGGGCCAACTATGGCTACACCTTC.

Worth noting for this clone: Given a much more abundant clone one base away, this may be a read error. Other DNA sequences in the same sample also yield this CDR3. This chain links TRBV4-1 with TRBJ1-1; D is unresolved. The CDR3 has 14 residues. The germline CDR1 and CDR2 sequences are MGHRA and YSYEKL. Trimming removed 0 bases from V and 1 base from J, with 6 bases in between. CDR3 sequence reads: CASSQEAGNTEAFF. The CDR3 DNA sequence: TGCGCCAGCAGCCAAGAGGCGGGGAACACTGAAGCTTTCTTT.

The chain couples TRBV28 to TRBJ2-7; D is unclear. Germline V gives CDR1 MDHEN, CDR2 SYDVKM. The length of the CDR3 is 12 residues. V lost 5 bases, J lost 0 bases, and 5 bases lay in between. DNA for the CDR3: TGTGCCAGCAGTCGACTCTCCTACGAGCAGTACGTC. Protein product: CASSRLSYEQYV.